This section outlines one T cell receptor beta chain sequence together with its context. As yet, its antigen is unknown. The data were taken from a study of T cells expressing NK-cell markers. Findings and limits, study-wide: In several donors, these clonotypes also led the CD3+CD56-NKG2C+ fraction.

This CDR3 is built from 15 residues. CDR1 and CDR2 from the germline V gene are SGHRS and YFSETQ. TCRdb reprocessed the 5' RACE reads, with one entry per CDR3 protein and no DNA. The sample data list approximately 15,000 distinct CDR3 sequences. This chain connects TRBV5-1 to TRBJ2-7; TCRdb picks TRBD1, but there is no DNA to check that call. The sequenced sample consisted of blood T cells: a sorted CD56 or NKG2C T cell subset, CD4+ or CD8+ T cells, or bulk PBMC T cells (not recorded which). The receptor's source is a man aged 18 to 69 in good health. CDR3 protein: CASSLGQGASYEQYF.